One sample yielded the 12 T cell receptor beta chains listed below, sequenced in a study of blood T cell repertoires in COVID-19 (dated by TCRdb to 2018 to 2021). Library preparation was by the immunoSEQ multiplex PCR assay. TCRdb stores this immuneACCESS table with in-frame sequences only. Part of the clones is absent; in the studies checked, under half of the shortfall reflects unresolved V genes, and no reason is known for the rest. In this sample the table shows some 78,000 clones, 84% of which occur a single time. The ten largest clones take up around 3.4% of the sample. The sequenced material came from peripheral blood. The receptor source for this set is a man aged 50 or older with acute or convalescent COVID-19.

This chain uses TRBV3-1 (or the pseudogene TRBV3-2) with TRBJ2-3; tentative D call: TRBD2 (6 bases). This CDR3 has 15 amino acids. Germline CDR1 reads LGHDT; CDR2 reads YNNKEL (reference sequence). V lost 0 bases and J 1 base, leaving 8 bases between the germline ends. CDR3 residues: CASSQEGTGTDTQYF. CDR3 in DNA: TGTGCCAGCAGCCAAGAGGGGACTGGCACAGATACGCAGTATTTT.

A single count supports this clone. The CDR3 DNA sequence: TGTGCCAGCTTAAGGGGGGGTTTCACTGAAGCTTTCTTT. Encoded protein: CASLRGGFTEAFF. The gene calls are TRBV2 and TRBJ1-1; a possible D gene is TRBD1 (6 bases). The CDR3 loop spans 13 amino acids. Trimming cost V 8 bases and J 4 bases, with 14 bases left between them. Germline V gene data show CDR1 as SNHLY and CDR2 as FYNNEI.

This clone came up once. The chain carries TRBV6-6 and TRBJ2-1, with D unresolved. CDR1 and CDR2 (germline): MNHNY, SVGAGI (reference sequence). The V gene lost 2 bases and the J gene lost 14 bases, with 4 bases spanning the gap. The CDR3 sequence is 9 residues long. CDR3 sequence: CASSYPKFF. DNA of the CDR3: TGTGCCAGCAGTTACCCCAAGTTCTTC.

This chain links TRBV3-1 (or the pseudogene TRBV3-2) with TRBJ1-5; weak D call: TRBD1 (5 bases). The length of the CDR3 is 15 residues. CDR1 LGHDT and CDR2 YNNKEL come from the germline V gene (reference sequence). The V gene lost 1 base and the J gene lost 0 bases, with 7 bases spanning the gap. This CDR3 reads CASSQVGGSNQPQHF. The CDR3 region has the DNA TGTGCCAGCAGCCAAGTGGGGGGTAGCAATCAGCCCCAGCATTTT.

The J gene is TRBJ1-4, the V gene TRBV6-5; D unclear. The CDR3 totals 12 residues. V lost 7 bases and J 8 bases, leaving 11 bases between the germline ends. In germline, CDR1 is MNHEY, CDR2 SVGAGI. For the CDR3, the DNA is TGTGCCAGCAAACAAGCGGGGGAAAAACTGTTTTTT. Its translation is CASKQAGEKLFF.

The chain carries TRBV29-1 and TRBJ1-1, with D unclear. Trimming took off 4 bases at V and 4 bases at J, with 7 bases between the two ends. Germline V gene sequence: CDR1 SQVTM, CDR2 ANQGSEA. This CDR3 region has 11 residues. DNA of the CDR3: TGCAGCGTTGGCCGGAGCACTGAAGCTTTCTTT. It yields the protein CSVGRSTEAFF.

The V gene is TRBV5-4, the J gene TRBJ2-7; 9 nucleotides line up with TRBD2. Per the germline V gene, CDR1 is SGHNT and CDR2 is YYREEE (reference sequence). With V trimmed by 4 bases and J by 1 base, 9 bases remained unmatched. The CDR3 has 16 residues. The CDR3 spells CASSNPGLAGSYEQYF. The CDR3 DNA is TGTGCCAGCAGCAATCCCGGGCTAGCGGGATCCTACGAGCAGTACTTC.

The gene calls are TRBV5-6 and TRBJ1-2, with 7 bases aligning to TRBD1. From germline, CDR1 is SGHDT and CDR2 YYEEEE. V dropped 3 bases and J dropped 0; count of bases not matched to a gene: 2. CDR3 length: 14 amino acids. Written as DNA, the CDR3 is TGTGCCAGCAGCTCCGGGACAGCTAACTATGGCTACACCTTC. Residues: CASSSGTANYGYTF. Complete variable domain (other parts from reference TRBV5-6 and TRBJ1-2): DAGVTQSPTHLIKTRGQQVTLRCSPKSGHDTVSWYQQALGQGPQFIFQYYEEEERQRGNFPDRFSGHQFPNYSSELNVNALLLGDSALYLCASSSGTANYGYTFGSGTRLTVV.

This CDR3 reads CASSILIGAGAMAFF. CDR3 coding DNA: TGTGCCAGTAGTATTCTTATTGGGGCAGGGGCGATGGCTTTCTTT. V is TRBV19 and J is TRBJ1-1; D may be TRBD1 (6 bases). CDR1 and CDR2 from the germline V gene are LNHDA and SQIVND (reference sequence). This CDR3 comprises 15 residues. V dropped 3 bases and J dropped 11 bases, with 22 bases sitting between them.

The chain links TRBV12-3 or TRBV12-4 to TRBJ2-1; the D gene is possibly TRBD2 (6 bases). There are 12 residues in the CDR3. The V end lost 8 bases, the J end lost 4 bases, and 9 bases lay between the germline ends. The CDR3, as DNA: TGTGCCAGCGGGGGGTTTTACAATGAGCAGTTCTTC. This translates into CASGGFYNEQFF.

The rearrangement joins TRBV5-1 to TRBJ2-7; 7 bases map to TRBD1. Germline CDR1 and CDR2: SGHRS and YFSETQ. V dropped 7 bases and J dropped 5; count of bases not matched to a gene: 9. The CDR3 is 13 amino acids. CDR3 loop: CASFLRQGDEQYF. The CDR3 DNA is TGCGCCAGCTTCCTGAGACAGGGAGACGAGCAGTACTTC.

The gene calls are TRBV28 and TRBJ1-1, with TRBD1 matching 7 bases. The junction had 2 bases not matched to a gene; V was cut back by 4 bases and J by 0 bases. The CDR3 length is 14 residues. From germline, CDR1 is MDHEN and CDR2 SYDVKM. Written as DNA, the CDR3 is TGTGCCAGCAGTTCAGGGGGTTTGAACACTGAAGCTTTCTTT. Translation: CASSSGGLNTEAFF.